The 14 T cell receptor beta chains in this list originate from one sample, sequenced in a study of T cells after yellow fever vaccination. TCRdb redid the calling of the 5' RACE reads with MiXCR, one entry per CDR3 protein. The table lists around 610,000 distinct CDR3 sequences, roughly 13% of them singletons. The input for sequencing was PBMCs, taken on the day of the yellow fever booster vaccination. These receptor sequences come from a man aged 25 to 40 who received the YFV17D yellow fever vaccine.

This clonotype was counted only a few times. The CDR3 DNA follows: TGCAGTGCCAGCTCCCCGGGCTTAGCCTACAATGAGCAGTTCTTC. Translated: CSASSPGLAYNEQFF. V gene TRBV20-1 combines with J gene TRBJ2-1; no reliable D call. CDR1 and CDR2 (germline): DFQATT, SNEGSKA (reference sequence). V lost 6 bases to trimming and J lost 2 bases, with 17 bases between them. CDR3 length: 15 amino acids.

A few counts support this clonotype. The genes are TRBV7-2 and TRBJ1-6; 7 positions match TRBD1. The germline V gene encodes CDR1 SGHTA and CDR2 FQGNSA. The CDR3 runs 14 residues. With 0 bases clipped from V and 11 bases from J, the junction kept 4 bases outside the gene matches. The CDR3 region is CASSLAGGRTPLHF. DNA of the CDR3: TGTGCCAGCAGCTTAGCAGGGGGCAGGACACCCCTCCACTTT.

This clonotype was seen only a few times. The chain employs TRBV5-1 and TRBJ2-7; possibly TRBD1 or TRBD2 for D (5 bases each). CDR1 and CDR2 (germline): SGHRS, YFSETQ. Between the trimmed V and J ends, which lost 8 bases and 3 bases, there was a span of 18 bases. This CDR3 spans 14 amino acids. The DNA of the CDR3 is TGCGCCAGTCGTCCGGGGCCCCAAGACTACGAGCAGTACTTC. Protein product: CASRPGPQDYEQYF. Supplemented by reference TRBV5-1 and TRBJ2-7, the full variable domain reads KAGVTQTPRYLIKTRGQQVTLSCSPISGHRSVSWYQQTPGQGLQFLFEYFSETQRNKGNFPGRFSGRQFSNSRSEMNVSTLELGDSALYLCASRPGPQDYEQYFGPGTRLTVT.

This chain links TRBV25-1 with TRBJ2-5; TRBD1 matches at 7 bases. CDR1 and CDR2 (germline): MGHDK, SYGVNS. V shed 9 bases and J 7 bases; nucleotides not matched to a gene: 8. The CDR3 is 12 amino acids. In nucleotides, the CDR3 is TGTGCCAGTAACAGGGGCGGAGTGACCCAGTACTTC. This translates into CASNRGGVTQYF.

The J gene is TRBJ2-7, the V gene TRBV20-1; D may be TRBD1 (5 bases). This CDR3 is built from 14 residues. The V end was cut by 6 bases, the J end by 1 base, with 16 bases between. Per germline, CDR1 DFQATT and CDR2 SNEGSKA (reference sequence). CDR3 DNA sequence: TGCAGTGCCCCCTCTGTAGGGGAATCCTACGAGCAGTACTTC. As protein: CSAPSVGESYEQYF.

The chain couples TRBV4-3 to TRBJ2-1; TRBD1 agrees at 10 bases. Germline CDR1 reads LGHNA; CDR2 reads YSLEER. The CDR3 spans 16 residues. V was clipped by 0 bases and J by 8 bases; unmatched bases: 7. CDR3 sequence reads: CASSQDIRTGGYEQFF. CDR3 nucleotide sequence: TGCGCCAGCAGCCAAGATATTCGGACAGGGGGGTATGAGCAGTTCTTC.

The DNA of the CDR3 is TGTGCCAGTGAGGGGGCCCAGGGATTATACAATGAGCAGTTCTTC. It yields the protein CASEGAQGLYNEQFF. This chain connects TRBV19 to TRBJ2-1, with 7 bases fitting TRBD1. This CDR3 has 15 amino acids. CDR1 is LNHDA and CDR2 is SQIVND in the germline V gene (reference sequence). V lost 8 bases to trimming and J lost 4 bases; unmatched junction nucleotides: 11.

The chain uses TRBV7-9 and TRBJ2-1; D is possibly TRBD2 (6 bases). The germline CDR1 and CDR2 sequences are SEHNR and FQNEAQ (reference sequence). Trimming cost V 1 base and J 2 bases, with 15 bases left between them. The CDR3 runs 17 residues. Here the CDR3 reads CASSLVLVSGTYNEQFF. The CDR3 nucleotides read TGTGCCAGCAGCTTAGTGCTGGTTAGCGGCACCTACAATGAGCAGTTCTTC.

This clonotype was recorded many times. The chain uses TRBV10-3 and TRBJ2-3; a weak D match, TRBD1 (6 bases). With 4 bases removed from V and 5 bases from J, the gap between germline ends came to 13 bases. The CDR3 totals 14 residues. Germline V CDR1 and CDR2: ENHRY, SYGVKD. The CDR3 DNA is TGTGCCATCAGTGGGGGACAAGACGGAGATACGCAGTATTTT. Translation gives CAISGGQDGDTQYF.

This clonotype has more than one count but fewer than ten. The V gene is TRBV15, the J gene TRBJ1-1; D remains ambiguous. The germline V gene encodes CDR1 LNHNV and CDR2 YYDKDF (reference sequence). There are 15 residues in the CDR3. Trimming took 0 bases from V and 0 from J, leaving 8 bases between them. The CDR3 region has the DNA TGTGCCACCAGCAGAGAAGTTGGTTTGAACACTGAAGCTTTCTTT. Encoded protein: CATSREVGLNTEAFF. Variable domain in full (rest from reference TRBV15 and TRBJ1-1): DAMVIQNPRYQVTQFGKPVTLSCSQTLNHNVMYWYQQKSSQAPKLLFHYYDKDFNNEADTPDNFQSRRPNTSFCFLDIRSPGLGDTAMYLCATSREVGLNTEAFFGQGTRLTVV.

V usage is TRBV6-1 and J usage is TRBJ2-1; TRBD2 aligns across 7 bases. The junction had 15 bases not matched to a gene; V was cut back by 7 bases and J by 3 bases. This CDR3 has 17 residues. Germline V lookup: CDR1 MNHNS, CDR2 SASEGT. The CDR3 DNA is TGTGCCAGCAACGAACGGGCTAGCGGAAATTTCTACAATGAGCAGTTCTTC. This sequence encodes CASNERASGNFYNEQFF.

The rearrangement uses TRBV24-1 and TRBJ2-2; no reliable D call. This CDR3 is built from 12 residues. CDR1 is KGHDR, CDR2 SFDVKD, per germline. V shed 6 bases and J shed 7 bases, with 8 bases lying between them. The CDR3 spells CATSQRVGELFF. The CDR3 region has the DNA TGTGCCACCAGTCAACGGGTCGGGGAGCTGTTTTTT.

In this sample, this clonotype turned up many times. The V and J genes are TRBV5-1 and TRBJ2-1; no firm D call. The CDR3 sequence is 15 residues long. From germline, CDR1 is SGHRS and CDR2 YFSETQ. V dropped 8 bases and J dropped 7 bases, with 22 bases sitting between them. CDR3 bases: TGCGCCAGTCGACCCCAAAGCGTGGCGGCAAATGAGCAGTTCTTC. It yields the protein CASRPQSVAANEQFF.

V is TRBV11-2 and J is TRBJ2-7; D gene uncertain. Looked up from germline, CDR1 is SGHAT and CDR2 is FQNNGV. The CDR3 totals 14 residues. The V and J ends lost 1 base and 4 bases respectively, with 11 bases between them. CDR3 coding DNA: TGTGCCAGCAGCTTAGCCCAGACCAGGTACGAGCAGTACTTC. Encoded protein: CASSLAQTRYEQYF. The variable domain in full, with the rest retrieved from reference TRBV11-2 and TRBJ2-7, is EAGVAQSPRYKIIEKRQSVAFWCNPISGHATLYWYQQILGQGPKLLIQFQNNGVVDDSQLPKDRFSAERLKGVDSTLKIQPAKLEDSAVYLCASSLAQTRYEQYFGPGTRLTVT.